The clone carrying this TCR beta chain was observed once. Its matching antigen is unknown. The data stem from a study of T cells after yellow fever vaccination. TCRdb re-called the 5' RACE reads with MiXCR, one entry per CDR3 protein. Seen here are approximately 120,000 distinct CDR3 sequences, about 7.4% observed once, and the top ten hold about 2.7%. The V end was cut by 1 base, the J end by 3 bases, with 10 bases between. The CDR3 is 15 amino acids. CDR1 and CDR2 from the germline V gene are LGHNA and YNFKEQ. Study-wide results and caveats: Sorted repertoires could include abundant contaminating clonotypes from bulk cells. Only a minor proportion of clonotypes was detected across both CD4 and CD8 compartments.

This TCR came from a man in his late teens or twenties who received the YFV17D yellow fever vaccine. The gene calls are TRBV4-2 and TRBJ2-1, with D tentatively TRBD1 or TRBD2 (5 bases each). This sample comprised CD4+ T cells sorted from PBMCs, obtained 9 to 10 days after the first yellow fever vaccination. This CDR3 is CASSQVGEYYNEQFF. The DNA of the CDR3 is TGTGCCAGCAGCCAAGTGGGGGAATACTACAATGAGCAGTTCTTC.